The present entry profiles one T cell receptor (beta chain) with its context. This sample stems from a study of blood T cell repertoires in COVID-19. Source study methods: It was from reference gene primer amplification that nucleated cell counts were estimated. Repertoires were generated with immunoSEQ multiplex PCR, while TCRdb's copy carries only in-frame clones and drops some. The V and J calls and clone size were taken over from that table, and D and trimming were inferred from the DNA. The data show about 260,000 clones, 88% seen once. Germline CDR1 reads SNHLY; CDR2 reads FYNNEI. V gave up 6 bases and J gave up 2 bases; unmatched junction bases: 7. The CDR3 contains 14 residues. Those who participated ranged in age from roughly 18 to 89 years and resided in 20 to 25 US areas. Clinical histories supplied by participants themselves formed the basis of cohort assignment.

This TCR was sampled from a middle-aged woman with acute COVID-19. This chain uses TRBV2 with TRBJ2-7; TRBD1 agrees at 7 bases. The sequenced material came from PBMCs or T cells enriched from blood (not recorded which). CDR3 nucleotide sequence: TGTGCCAGCAGCCTCGACAGGGTTACCTACGAGCAGTACGTC. Translating gives CASSLDRVTYEQYV.